This is a list of T cell receptor beta chains from one sample in a study of blood T cell repertoires in COVID-19. The table came from immunoSEQ multiplex PCR; TCRdb's copy has only in-frame clones and leaves some out. The profile covers 150,000 to 200,000 clones, with 75% to 85% appearing a single time and approximately 10% taken by the ten largest. Sequencing was carried out using peripheral blood. The receptor set was obtained from a human donor in a cohort sampled during active COVID-19. Both conserved end residues are part of each CDR3. D genes are given only for firm matches. Size is omitted from some rows. Given values are once, few, many or a class for expanded clones.

-	TRBV18	-	TRBJ2-1	CASSPTTNEQFF	TGTGCCAGCTCACCGACAACCAATGAGCAGTTCTTC
-	TRBV24-1	-	TRBJ1-2	CATSYPGRGYTF	TGTGCCACCAGTTATCCAGGGCGCGGCTACACCTTC
TRBD2	TRBV24-1	-	TRBJ2-2	CATAQRERAGELFF	TGTGCCACCGCCCAGCGGGAGCGTGCCGGGGAGCTGTTTTTT
-	TRBV7-8	many	TRBJ1-1	CASSSDRFTEAFF	TGTGCCAGCAGCTCCGACAGATTCACTGAAGCTTTCTTT
TRBD1	TRBV5-1	-	TRBJ2-7	CASSQGDSYEQYF	TGCGCCAGCAGCCAGGGGGACTCCTACGAGCAGTACTTC
-	TRBV28	-	TRBJ1-2	CASSSQGAHYGYTF	TGTGCCAGCAGTTCCCAGGGCGCGCACTATGGCTACACCTTC
TRBD1	TRBV9	-	TRBJ2-3	CASSVGSYSGQGRLDTQYF	TGTGCCAGCAGCGTAGGGTCTTATAGTGGACAGGGGAGGTTAGATACGCAGTATTTT
-	TRBV6-5	-	TRBJ2-7	CASSYGLVRSDYEQYF	TGTGCCAGCAGTTACGGTCTAGTCCGTAGTGATTACGAGCAGTACTTC
TRBD1	TRBV11-2	-	TRBJ2-7	CASRDPGTGGAYEQYF	TGTGCCAGCAGGGACCCAGGGACAGGGGGCGCATACGAGCAGTACTTC
TRBD2	TRBV4-3	once	TRBJ2-1	CASSQAAGGLYNEQFF	TGCGCCAGCAGCCAAGCGGCGGGGGGGTTATACAATGAGCAGTTCTTC
-	TRBV7-3	-	TRBJ2-6	CASSLGAVSGANVLTF	TGTGCCAGCAGCTTAGGGGCCGTCTCTGGGGCCAACGTCCTGACTTTC
TRBD1	TRBV9	-	TRBJ2-5	CASSPRGRETQYF	TGTGCCAGCAGCCCCAGGGGGCGGGAGACCCAGTACTTC
-	TRBV30	-	TRBJ1-2	CAWSEVAGRMGYTF	TGTGCCTGGAGTGAGGTTGCAGGGAGGATGGGCTACACCTTC
TRBD1	TRBV7-8	-	TRBJ2-3	CASSFGTGRTDTQYF	TGTGCCAGCAGCTTCGGGACAGGGAGAACAGATACGCAGTATTTT
-	TRBV30	-	TRBJ2-3	CAWSGRGRGDTQYF	TGTGCCTGGAGCGGGCGGGGAAGGGGAGATACGCAGTATTTT
-	TRBV18	-	TRBJ2-7	CASSPGGSSYEQYF	TGTGCCAGCTCACCTGGAGGAAGCTCCTACGAGCAGTACTTC
-	TRBV7-2	-	TRBJ2-4	CASSSPGKNIQYF	TGTGCCAGCAGCTCACCGGGCAAAAACATTCAGTACTTC
-	TRBV7-9	-	TRBJ2-7	CASSLGGQTYEQYF	TGTGCCAGCAGCTTAGGAGGCCAGACCTACGAGCAGTACTTC
-	TRBV7-9	-	TRBJ2-7	CASSFSAYEQYF	TGTGCCAGCAGCTTCTCCGCCTACGAGCAGTACTTC
TRBD2	TRBV7-9	-	TRBJ2-5	CASSLNVAGGETQYF	TGTGCCAGCAGCTTAAATGTGGCGGGAGGGGAGACCCAGTACTTC
TRBD1	TRBV9	-	TRBJ2-7	CASSVEGQGGSQQYF	TGTGCCAGCAGCGTAGAAGGACAGGGTGGATCCCAGCAGTACTTC
-	TRBV28	-	TRBJ2-5	CASSRPPRRETQYF	TGTGCCAGCAGTCGCCCCCCCCGGCGGGAGACCCAGTACTTC
-	TRBV7-2	-	TRBJ2-7	CASSGLSYEQYF	TGTGCCAGCAGCGGACTGAGCTACGAGCAGTACTTC
-	TRBV3-1/TRBV3-2	once	TRBJ2-4	CASRSRTAGNIQYF	TGTGCCAGCAGATCTCGGACAGCTGGGAACATTCAGTACTTC
-	TRBV7-2	-	TRBJ1-5	CASSLGQYQPQHF	TGTGCCAGCAGCTTAGGACAGTATCAGCCCCAGCATTTT
TRBD2	TRBV18	-	TRBJ2-7	CASSPGTSSFDEQYF	TGTGCCAGCTCACCTGGGACTAGCAGTTTTGACGAGCAGTACTTC
-	TRBV7-3	-	TRBJ1-2	CASSFPLGRPGVKGYTF	TGTGCCAGCAGCTTTCCTCTAGGCAGACCGGGGGTTAAGGGCTACACCTTC
TRBD2	TRBV4-1	-	TRBJ2-4	CASSQGKGLAGAVQNIQYF	TGCGCCAGCAGCCAGGGAAAGGGACTAGCGGGAGCAGTCCAAAACATTCAGTACTTC
-	TRBV2	-	TRBJ1-2	CASSEGQSRRYTF	TGTGCCAGCAGTGAGGGGCAGTCTAGGCGCTACACCTTC
TRBD1	TRBV19	-	TRBJ1-5	CASSIGDREVQPQHF	TGTGCCAGTAGTATAGGGGACAGGGAAGTTCAGCCCCAGCATTTT
-	TRBV4-3	-	TRBJ2-7	CASSQVVGQIGEQYF	TGCGCCAGCAGCCAAGTTGTTGGACAGATAGGCGAGCAGTACTTC
TRBD1	TRBV5-1	-	TRBJ1-1	CASSGAAGGMRTEAFF	TGCGCCAGCAGCGGGGCGGCAGGGGGCATGAGGACTGAAGCTTTCTTT